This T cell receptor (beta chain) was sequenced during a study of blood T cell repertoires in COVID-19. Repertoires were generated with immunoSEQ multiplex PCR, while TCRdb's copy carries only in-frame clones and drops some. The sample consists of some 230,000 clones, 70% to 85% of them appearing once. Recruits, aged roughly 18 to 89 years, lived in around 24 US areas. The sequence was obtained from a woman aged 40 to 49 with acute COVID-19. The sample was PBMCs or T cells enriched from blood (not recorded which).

CDR3 nucleotides: TGTGCCAGCAGCCTCCTCCCCAGAAACACCGGGGAGCTGTTTTTT. Residues: CASSLLPRNTGELFF. The chain has TRBV7-3 and TRBJ2-2; D is uncertain. Germline CDR1 reads SGHTA; CDR2 reads FQGTGA. V gave up 5 bases and J gave up 2 bases, with 12 bases separating them. CDR3 length: 15 residues.